A single sample gave rise to the 30 T cell receptor beta chains below, sequenced in a study of T cell repertoires in cytomegalovirus infection. One entry per CDR3 protein results from TCRdb running MiXCR on the reads. The sample shows about 260,000 distinct CDR3 sequences, roughly 9.1% of them seen only once. Sequences were obtained from PBMCs. The receptors were sampled from a human donor in good health (CMV status not recorded). Some clones in this sample may be carry-over from other donors' samples.

This clonotype was observed a handful of times. The gene calls are TRBV12-3 or TRBV12-4 and TRBJ1-3, with 7 bases matching TRBD1. The V and J ends lost 3 bases and 4 bases, in that order; junction bases with no gene match: 3. This CDR3 contains 14 residues. CDR3 nucleotides: TGTGCCAGCAGTTTGAGACAGGGAGGAAACACCATATATTTT. Its translation: CASSLRQGGNTIYF.

The chain carries TRBV4-1 and TRBJ2-7; tentative D call: TRBD1 (5 bases). V was trimmed by 1 base and J by 4 bases, leaving 17 bases between them. Germline CDR1 reads MGHRA; CDR2 reads YSYEKL. There are 16 residues in the CDR3. The chain's CDR3 is CASSQARQHILYEQYF. CDR3 nucleotide sequence: TGCGCCAGCAGCCAAGCCCGACAGCACATACTATACGAGCAGTACTTC.

This clonotype showed up many times. The chain's CDR3 is CASSLYGDGEQFF. In DNA form, the CDR3 reads TGTGCCAGCAGCTTATACGGGGACGGTGAGCAGTTCTTC. The rearrangement uses TRBV7-2 and TRBJ2-1, with D perhaps given as TRBD1 or TRBD2 (5 bases each). V was shortened by 2 bases and J by 9 bases, with 11 bases between the two germline ends. The CDR3 consists of 13 residues. The V gene's germline CDR1 is SGHTA and CDR2 FQGNSA.

Ten or more counts support this clonotype. The J gene is TRBJ1-5, the V gene TRBV18, with D maybe TRBD1 (6 bases). The CDR3 sequence is 16 residues long. From germline, CDR1 is KGHSH and CDR2 LQKENI. The V gene lost 4 bases and the J gene lost 0 bases, with 13 bases spanning the gap. This CDR3 is CASSLGQLFSNQPQHF. The CDR3 nucleotides are TGTGCCAGCTCACTAGGACAGCTCTTTAGCAATCAGCCCCAGCATTTT.

This clonotype occurred many times. The chain is built from TRBV7-3 and TRBJ1-5; D possibly corresponds to TRBD1 (5 bases). The CDR3 has 16 residues. Trimming removed 5 bases at V and 2 bases at J, with 16 bases between. Germline CDR1 SGHTA, CDR2 FQGTGA. This chain's CDR3 is CASSRQGPKGNQPQHF. As DNA, the CDR3 is TGTGCCAGCAGCCGCCAGGGCCCCAAAGGCAATCAGCCCCAGCATTTT.

In its sample, this clonotype was seen many times. The rearrangement joins TRBV19 to TRBJ1-2; possibly TRBD1 for D (6 bases). Per germline, CDR1 LNHDA and CDR2 SQIVND (reference sequence). The CDR3 is 16 residues long. V gave up 5 bases and J gave up 0 bases, with 16 bases separating them. The CDR3 here is CASSGLDGTPNYGYTF. As DNA, the CDR3 is TGTGCCAGTAGTGGCCTCGACGGGACACCTAACTATGGCTACACCTTC.

This clonotype has a count of ten or more. J is TRBJ2-5 and V is TRBV7-8, with D tentatively TRBD1 (5 bases). This CDR3 spans 16 amino acids. V was clipped by 2 bases and J by 1 base, with 14 bases between them. The V gene's germline CDR1 is SGHVS and CDR2 FQNEAQ. The CDR3 is CASSLPTGPGQETQYF. In DNA, the CDR3 is TGTGCCAGCAGCTTACCCACAGGTCCCGGCCAAGAGACCCAGTACTTC.

Many counts were recorded for this clonotype. The chain has TRBV7-3 and TRBJ2-3, with 7 bases that match TRBD1. This CDR3 spans 15 amino acids. The germline CDR1 and CDR2 sequences are SGHTA and FQGTGA. With 5 bases clipped from V and 5 bases from J, the junction kept 10 bases outside the gene matches. The CDR3 protein is CASSANRGRRDTQYF. The CDR3, as DNA: TGTGCCAGCAGCGCAAACAGGGGCAGGAGAGATACGCAGTATTTT.

The chain employs TRBV18 and TRBJ2-6; 7 bases fit TRBD1. The ends lost 1 base at V and 1 base at J; junction bases unmatched: 7. The CDR3 is 18 residues long. From germline, CDR1 is KGHSH and CDR2 LQKENI. This CDR3 is CASSPRTGSLSGANVLTF. CDR3 sequence (DNA): TGTGCCAGCTCACCACGGACAGGAAGCCTTTCTGGGGCCAACGTCCTGACTTTC.

This clonotype has ten or more counts. The rearrangement joins TRBV7-2 to TRBJ2-1; D gene unclear. This CDR3 is built from 13 residues. The germline V gene has CDR1 SGHTA and CDR2 FQGNSA. With 8 bases removed from V and 0 bases from J, the gap between germline ends came to 8 bases. DNA for the CDR3: TGTGCCAGCCTGACTCGCTCCTACAATGAGCAGTTCTTC. It translates to CASLTRSYNEQFF.

This clonotype was found many times. The V call is TRBV7-6, the J call TRBJ2-5; TRBD2 agrees at 12 bases. Germline-derived CDR1 and CDR2 are SGHVS and FNYEAQ. V shed 0 bases and J 4 bases; nucleotides not matched to a gene: 6. The CDR3 spans 17 residues. The CDR3 DNA reads TGTGCCAGCAGCTTAGCTCAAGGACTAGCGGGGCGAGAGACCCAGTACTTC. Protein: CASSLAQGLAGRETQYF.

This clonotype appeared many times. This chain links TRBV7-2 with TRBJ2-3, with D perhaps given as TRBD1 or TRBD2 (5 bases each). Trimming cost V 2 bases and J 0 bases, with 6 bases left between them. CDR3 length equals 14 residues. CDR1 and CDR2 from the germline V gene are SGHTA and FQGNSA. The CDR3, as DNA: TGTGCCAGCAGCTTATGGGGGAGCACAGATACGCAGTATTTT. Protein: CASSLWGSTDTQYF.

This clonotype was recorded at least ten times. The chain couples TRBV12-3 or TRBV12-4 to TRBJ1-1; maybe TRBD1 (6 bases). The CDR3 has 15 residues. V was clipped by 5 bases and J by 1 base, with 14 bases between them. CDR3 in amino acids: CASSATSGQNTEAFF. For the CDR3, the DNA is TGTGCCAGCAGTGCCACCTCGGGACAGAACACTGAAGCTTTCTTT.

At least ten counts were recorded for this clonotype. The gene calls are TRBV5-5 and TRBJ2-4; D possibly corresponds to TRBD1 (6 bases). This CDR3 comprises 16 residues. CDR1 and CDR2 (germline): SGHKS, YYEKEE (reference sequence). Trimming left V 3 bases short and J 0 bases short, with 13 bases between. CDR3 residues: CASSSTGQVAKNIQYF. Here the CDR3 DNA reads TGTGCCAGCAGCTCAACGGGACAAGTAGCCAAAAACATTCAGTACTTC.

This clonotype has a count of ten or more. The V and J genes are TRBV29-1 and TRBJ1-1, with D perhaps matching TRBD1 (6 bases). Germline V CDR1 and CDR2: SQVTM, ANQGSEA. The V end was cut by 0 bases, the J end by 5 bases, with 16 bases between. There are 15 residues in the CDR3. DNA for the CDR3: TGCAGCGTTGAAGATCTGGGGGGCGCAAGGACTGAAGCTTTCTTT. It specifies CSVEDLGGARTEAFF.

Ten or more counts support this clonotype. The chain employs TRBV7-2 and TRBJ2-1, with D possibly TRBD2 on 6 matching bases. The germline gives CDR1 SGHTA, CDR2 FQGNSA. V was pared by 1 base and J by 14 bases, with 18 bases between. The CDR3 loop spans 14 amino acids. The CDR3 DNA sequence: TGTGCCAGCAGCTTAGGCGGAGGGAGCTCCAAAGAGTTCTTC. Translation: CASSLGGGSSKEFF.

This clonotype was counted only a few times. This chain joins TRBV7-6 and TRBJ1-2, with TRBD1 as a possible D gene (5 bases). Trimming took 4 bases from V and 4 from J, leaving 16 bases between them. From germline, CDR1 is SGHVS and CDR2 FNYEAQ. This CDR3 has 15 residues. CDR3 sequence: CASSSEGPNLYGYTF. The CDR3 DNA follows: TGTGCCAGCAGCTCCGAGGGACCGAACCTCTATGGCTACACCTTC.

A few counts support this clonotype. V gene TRBV20-1 combines with J gene TRBJ2-5, with 11 bases fitting TRBD2. Trimming at V came to 2 bases and at J to 2 bases, leaving 7 bases not matched to a gene. This CDR3 has 16 residues. The V gene's germline CDR1 is DFQATT and CDR2 SNEGSKA (reference sequence). DNA of the CDR3: TGCAGTGCTAGATCCTCACTAGCGGGGGTACAAGAGACCCAGTACTTC. It codes for CSARSSLAGVQETQYF.

This clonotype showed up many times. The chain uses TRBV6-5 and TRBJ1-2; 12 bases map to TRBD1. Germline loops: CDR1 MNHEY, CDR2 SVGAGI. Unmatched junction bases numbered 14, after V lost 6 bases and J lost 6 bases. CDR3 length: 17 amino acids. The CDR3 region is CASSPKRPGQGAHGYTF. The CDR3 nucleotides are TGTGCCAGCAGCCCAAAGAGACCGGGACAGGGGGCGCATGGCTACACCTTC.

This chain joins TRBV4-3 and TRBJ2-6; D not resolved. V was pared by 4 bases and J by 1 base, with 8 bases between. Germline V gene sequence: CDR1 LGHNA, CDR2 YSLEER. This CDR3 comprises 15 residues. CDR3 nucleotide sequence: TGCGCCAGCAGCCGCACGGATTCTGGGGCCAACGTCCTGACTTTC. Its protein product is CASSRTDSGANVLTF.

This clonotype was observed many times. This chain uses TRBV12-3 or TRBV12-4 with TRBJ2-4; D gene unclear. This CDR3 spans 15 amino acids. V shed 3 bases and J shed 0 bases, with 9 bases lying between them. The CDR3, as DNA: TGTGCCAGCAGTTTGAGTCAACTAGCCAAAAACATTCAGTACTTC. Translating gives CASSLSQLAKNIQYF.

This clonotype was detected ten times or more. This sequence joins TRBV12-3 or TRBV12-4 and TRBJ1-2; no definite D call. V was trimmed by 6 bases and J by 7 bases, leaving 15 bases between them. This CDR3 contains 13 residues. This CDR3 is CASSPLQATGYTF. The DNA for the CDR3 is TGTGCCAGCAGCCCTTTACAAGCTACTGGCTACACCTTC.

Many counts were recorded for this clonotype. The V gene is TRBV7-2, the J gene TRBJ2-3; TRBD2 aligns across 13 bases. The CDR3 sequence is 21 residues long. With 5 bases clipped from V and 0 bases from J, the junction kept 17 bases outside the gene matches. The germline V gene encodes CDR1 SGHTA and CDR2 FQGNSA. CDR3 in amino acids: CASSKTSGGGPRLSSTDTQYF. DNA for the CDR3: TGTGCCAGCAGCAAAACTAGCGGGGGGGGGCCCCGATTATCTAGCACAGATACGCAGTATTTT.

This clonotype occurred many times. This chain joins TRBV20-1 and TRBJ2-2, with 10 bases lining up with TRBD1. Germline V gene lookup returns CDR1 DFQATT and CDR2 SNEGSKA (reference sequence). The CDR3 covers 15 residues. V lost 3 bases to trimming and J lost 6 bases; unmatched junction nucleotides: 7. The CDR3 nucleotides read TGCAGTGCTAGCCCAATCGACAGGGGGCCCGGGGAGCTGTTTTTT. Its protein product is CSASPIDRGPGELFF.

This rearrangement joins TRBV11-1 to TRBJ1-2; D possibly corresponds to TRBD1 (5 bases). Looked up from germline, CDR1 is SGHAT and CDR2 is FQDESV (reference sequence). Trimming stripped 1 base from V and 6 bases from J, with 12 bases between. This CDR3 is 14 amino acids long. The CDR3 DNA reads TGTGCCAGCAGCTTAGACGCTACAGGTGATGGCTACACCTTC. Protein: CASSLDATGDGYTF.

The table lists this clonotype with a few counts. The chain carries TRBV28 and TRBJ2-4; TRBD1 matches at 8 bases. V was pared by 5 bases and J by 9 bases, with 9 bases of the junction left unmatched. Germline CDR1 MDHEN, CDR2 SYDVKM. The CDR3 length is 14 residues. Written as DNA, the CDR3 is TGTGCCAGCAGTGGGGCAGGGGGCCCCAGCATTCAGTACTTC. This sequence encodes CASSGAGGPSIQYF.

In this sample, this clonotype turned up a few times. The CDR3 coding sequence is TGCAGTGCTAGAGATGGGACAGGATTTGGGGATACGCAGTATTTT. Amino acid sequence: CSARDGTGFGDTQYF. The genes are TRBV20-1 and TRBJ2-3, with 8 nucleotides matching TRBD1. V was pared by 0 bases and J by 6 bases, with 8 bases of the junction left unmatched. The germline CDR1 and CDR2 sequences are DFQATT and SNEGSKA (reference sequence). The CDR3 has 15 residues.

This chain joins TRBV6-6 and TRBJ2-7; 12 nucleotides match TRBD2. Germline CDR1 is MNHNY and CDR2 is SVGAGI (reference sequence). The CDR3 spans 15 residues. J gave up 6 bases and V 0 bases, and 3 bases lay outside the gene matches. The CDR3 coding sequence is TGTGCCAGCAGTTACTCTCTAGCGGGAGGGGGCGAGCAGTACTTC. Amino acid sequence: CASSYSLAGGGEQYF.

This clonotype was found many times. V is TRBV6-5 and J is TRBJ1-6; D unclear. Germline CDR1 reads MNHEY; CDR2 reads SVGAGI. V gave up 0 bases and J gave up 0 bases, with 9 bases separating them. The CDR3 is made up of 17 amino acids. DNA for the CDR3: TGTGCCAGCAGTTACTCGGCCATAAGCTCCTATAATTCACCCCTCCACTTT. Protein product: CASSYSAISSYNSPLHF.

This clonotype was seen ten or more times. The chain employs TRBV20-1 and TRBJ2-4; 12 nucleotides line up with TRBD2. Germline V CDR1 and CDR2: DFQATT, SNEGSKA (reference sequence). V was pared by 2 bases and J by 0 bases, with 11 bases of the junction left unmatched. The CDR3 runs 19 residues. The CDR3 region has the DNA TGCAGTGCTAGAAGCGCTCTAGCGGGAGGGAGCGTAGCCAAAAACATTCAGTACTTC. This encodes CSARSALAGGSVAKNIQYF.